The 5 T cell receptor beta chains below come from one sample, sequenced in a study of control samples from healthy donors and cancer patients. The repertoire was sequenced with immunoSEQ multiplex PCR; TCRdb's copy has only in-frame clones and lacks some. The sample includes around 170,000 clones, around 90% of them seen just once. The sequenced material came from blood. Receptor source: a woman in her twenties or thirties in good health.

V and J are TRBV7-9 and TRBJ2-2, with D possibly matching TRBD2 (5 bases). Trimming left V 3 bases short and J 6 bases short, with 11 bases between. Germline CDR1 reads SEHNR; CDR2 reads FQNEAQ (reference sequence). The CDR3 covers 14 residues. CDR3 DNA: TGTGCCAGCAGCTTTGGACTCTCCGCCGGGGAGCTGTTTTTT. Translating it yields CASSFGLSAGELFF.

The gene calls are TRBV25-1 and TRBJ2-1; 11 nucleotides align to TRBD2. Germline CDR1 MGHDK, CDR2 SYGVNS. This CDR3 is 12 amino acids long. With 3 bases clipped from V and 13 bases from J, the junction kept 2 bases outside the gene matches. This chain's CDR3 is CASSDLAGGQFF. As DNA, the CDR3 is TGTGCCAGCAGTGATCTAGCGGGAGGACAGTTCTTC.

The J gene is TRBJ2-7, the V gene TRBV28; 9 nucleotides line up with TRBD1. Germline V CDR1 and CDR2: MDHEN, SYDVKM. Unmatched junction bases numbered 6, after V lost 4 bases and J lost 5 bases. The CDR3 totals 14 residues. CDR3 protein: CASSWDRVPHEQYF. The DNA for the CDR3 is TGTGCCAGCAGTTGGGACAGGGTTCCCCACGAGCAGTACTTC.

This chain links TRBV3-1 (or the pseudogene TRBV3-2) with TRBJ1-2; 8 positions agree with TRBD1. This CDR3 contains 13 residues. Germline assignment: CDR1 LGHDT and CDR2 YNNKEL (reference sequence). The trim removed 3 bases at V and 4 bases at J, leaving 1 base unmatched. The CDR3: CASSHQGAYGYTF. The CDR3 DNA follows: TGTGCCAGCAGCCACCAGGGGGCCTATGGCTACACCTTC.

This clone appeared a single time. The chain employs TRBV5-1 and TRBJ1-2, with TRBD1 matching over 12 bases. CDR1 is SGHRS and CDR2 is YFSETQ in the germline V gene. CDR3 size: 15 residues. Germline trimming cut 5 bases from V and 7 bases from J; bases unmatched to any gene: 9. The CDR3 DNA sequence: TGCGCCAGCAGACCCGAGGGACAGGGGGCGAGTGGCTACACCTTC. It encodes CASRPEGQGASGYTF.